A single sample is the source of the 28 T cell receptor beta chains below, sequenced in a study of cytomegalovirus exposure and HLA in healthy donors. Primers: 60 Vbeta forward and 13 Jbeta reverse. Some clones are missing from TCRdb's copy, which holds only in-frame ones; the method was immunoSEQ multiplex PCR. Of over 200,000 clones in the sample, around 89% were seen once. Source material: PBMCs. The receptors originated from a woman between 18 and 29 years old in good health and CMV-seronegative.

The CDR3 is CASTTNRANTEAFF. DNA of the CDR3: TGTGCCAGCACCACGAACAGGGCGAACACTGAAGCTTTCTTT. The chain combines TRBV7-2 with TRBJ1-1; D possibly corresponds to TRBD1 (6 bases). V lost 7 bases and J 1 base, leaving 13 bases between the germline ends. The CDR3 covers 14 residues. Germline values: CDR1 SGHTA, CDR2 FQGNSA.

The chain carries TRBV7-2 and TRBJ2-3; D is possibly TRBD2 (6 bases). The CDR3 has 16 residues. Germline CDR1 reads SGHTA; CDR2 reads FQGNSA. Trimming pared 0 bases from V and 0 bases from J, leaving 10 bases between. This chain's CDR3 is CASSLALGGSTDTQYF. CDR3 coding DNA: TGTGCCAGCAGCTTAGCGTTGGGGGGTAGCACAGATACGCAGTATTTT. The variable domain in full, completed from reference TRBV7-2 and TRBJ2-3, reads GAGVSQSPSNKVTEKGKDVELRCDPISGHTALYWYRQSLGQGLEFLIYFQGNSAPDKSGLPSDRFSAERTGGSVSTLTIQRTQQEDSAVYLCASSLALGGSTDTQYFGPGTRLTVL.

This chain uses TRBV7-9 with TRBJ2-7; tentatively, D is TRBD2 (5 bases). This CDR3 region has 15 residues. Germline V lookup: CDR1 SEHNR, CDR2 FQNEAQ (reference sequence). Between the trimmed V and J ends, which lost 1 base and 5 bases, there was a span of 15 bases. This CDR3 reads CASSLGSTRTNEQYF. In DNA form, the CDR3 reads TGTGCCAGCAGCTTAGGGTCAACTAGAACAAACGAGCAGTACTTC.

V is TRBV11-3 and J is TRBJ2-7; 7 bases line up with TRBD2. J was trimmed by 7 bases and V by 11 bases; bases with no gene match: 14. The CDR3 extends over 13 amino acids. Germline V gene data show CDR1 as SGHNT and CDR2 as YENEEA. The CDR3 spells CASGEGRLGEQYF. CDR3 bases: TGTGCCTCGGGGGAGGGCCGGCTGGGAGAGCAGTACTTC.

The chain is built from TRBV6-6 and TRBJ1-1, with 8 bases fitting TRBD1. V lost 7 bases and J lost 5; bases outside the gene matches: 9. Germline V gene data show CDR1 as MNHNY and CDR2 as SVGAGI (reference sequence). The CDR3 covers 14 residues. CDR3 loop: CASKEQGDGTEAFF. The CDR3 bases are TGTGCCAGCAAGGAACAGGGGGATGGGACTGAAGCTTTCTTT.

CDR3 amino acids: CASSPVGLPQYF. CDR3 nucleotides: TGTGCCAGTAGTCCGGTTGGGCTGCCGCAGTATTTT. V gene TRBV19 combines with J gene TRBJ2-3; D is unclear. The CDR3 sequence is 12 residues long. Germline V gene lookup returns CDR1 LNHDA and CDR2 SQIVND (reference sequence). V was cut by 5 bases and J by 10 bases, with 13 bases left in between.

CDR3 region: CASRRAGGNSPLHF. The CDR3 region has the DNA TGTGCCAGCAGGCGGGCGGGGGGTAATTCACCCCTCCACTTT. The genes are TRBV27 and TRBJ1-6; TRBD1 might be the D (5 bases). Per the germline V gene, CDR1 is MNHEY and CDR2 is SMNVEV (reference sequence). CDR3 size: 14 residues. Trimming took off 6 bases at V and 6 bases at J, with 12 bases between the two ends.

The chain is built from TRBV6-1 and TRBJ1-1; D remains unclear. This CDR3 comprises 13 residues. The V and J ends lost 6 bases and 2 bases respectively, with 10 bases between them. The germline gives CDR1 MNHNS, CDR2 SASEGT. CDR3 residues: CASSAVQNTEAFF. As DNA, the CDR3 is TGTGCCAGCAGCGCGGTCCAAAACACTGAAGCTTTCTTT.

The chain carries TRBV9 and TRBJ2-3; 14 positions agree with TRBD2. V was clipped by 3 bases and J by 9 bases; unmatched bases: 12. This CDR3 is 17 amino acids long. Per the germline V gene, CDR1 is SGDLS and CDR2 is YYNGEE. The CDR3 loop is CASSATDGTSGRGTQYF. In DNA form, the CDR3 reads TGTGCCAGCAGCGCGACAGATGGGACTAGCGGGAGAGGGACGCAGTATTTT.

This sequence joins TRBV19 and TRBJ1-2; no clear D. Germline CDR1 reads LNHDA; CDR2 reads SQIVND (reference sequence). Trimming stripped 4 bases from V and 5 bases from J, with 8 bases between. The CDR3 extends over 12 amino acids. The CDR3 loop is CASSSQAYGYTF. The DNA of the CDR3 is TGTGCCAGTAGTAGCCAAGCTTATGGCTACACCTTC.

This chain joins TRBV6-6 and TRBJ1-6; no clear D. This CDR3 has 14 residues. From germline, CDR1 is MNHNY and CDR2 SVGAGI (reference sequence). The V end was cut by 2 bases, the J end by 7 bases, with 9 bases between. The CDR3 nucleotides read TGTGCCAGCAGTTACGACACATTCAATTCACCCCTCCACTTT. Its protein product is CASSYDTFNSPLHF.

The chain carries TRBV5-8 and TRBJ2-5, with D possibly being TRBD1 (5 bases). V lost 0 bases, J lost 3 bases, and 12 bases lay in between. The CDR3 runs 15 residues. CDR1 SGHTS and CDR2 YDEGEE come from the germline V gene. The CDR3 loop is CASSLEGRNEETQYF. The CDR3 region has the DNA TGTGCCAGCAGCTTGGAGGGGCGGAATGAAGAGACCCAGTACTTC. Full variable domain (rest looked up from reference TRBV5-8 and TRBJ2-5): EAGVTQSPTHLIKTRGQQATLRCSPISGHTSVYWYQQALGLGLQFLLWYDEGEERNRGNFPPRFSGRQFPNYSSELNVNALELEDSALYLCASSLEGRNEETQYFGPGTRLLVL.

The chain couples TRBV29-1 to TRBJ2-2; 7 bases match TRBD1. V was pared by 4 bases and J by 3 bases, with 8 bases of the junction left unmatched. The germline V gene has CDR1 SQVTM and CDR2 ANQGSEA. This CDR3 region has 15 residues. CDR3 sequence reads: CSVGMKGADTGELFF. The CDR3 nucleotides are TGCAGCGTTGGCATGAAGGGGGCTGACACCGGGGAGCTGTTTTTT.

The genes are TRBV6-6 and TRBJ2-7, with D perhaps matching TRBD2 (5 bases). Germline CDR1 and CDR2: MNHNY and SVGAGI (reference sequence). The ends were cut back, 8 bases at V and 0 bases at J, with 11 bases in the middle. The length of the CDR3 is 13 residues. The CDR3 region has the DNA TGTGCCAGCGGCTCGGGGAGCTCCTACGAGCAGTACTTC. Protein sequence: CASGSGSSYEQYF.

CDR3 nucleotide sequence: TGTGCCAGCAGCCAAGATTTCAGGTCTCGAAACACCATATATTTT. Encoded protein: CASSQDFRSRNTIYF. The chain links TRBV4-2 to TRBJ1-3; D is uncertain. Germline CDR1 and CDR2: LGHNA and YNFKEQ. V was shortened by 0 bases and J by 5 bases, with 11 bases between the two germline ends. The CDR3 runs 15 residues.

The rearrangement joins TRBV6-5 to TRBJ2-7, with 7 bases lining up with TRBD2. The CDR3 is 14 amino acids. Germline V gene lookup returns CDR1 MNHEY and CDR2 SVGAGI. The J segment lost 2 bases and the V segment lost 8 bases, leaving 9 bases of the junction unmatched. Here the CDR3 reads CASRMVGGTYEQYF. The CDR3 DNA reads TGTGCCAGCCGAATGGTGGGGGGGACCTACGAGCAGTACTTC.

This clone was detected only once. J is TRBJ1-2 and V is TRBV5-4; TRBD1 matches 12 bases. Per germline, CDR1 SGHNT and CDR2 YYREEE (reference sequence). V was clipped by 4 bases and J by 8 bases; unmatched bases: 12. This CDR3 is built from 16 residues. The CDR3 reads CASSPGPGQGAGGYTF. For the CDR3, the DNA is TGTGCCAGCAGCCCAGGGCCGGGACAGGGGGCTGGGGGCTACACCTTC. Using reference TRBV5-4 and TRBJ1-2 for the parts outside the CDR3, the full variable domain is ETGVTQSPTHLIKTRGQQVTLRCSSQSGHNTVSWYQQALGQGPQFIFQYYREEENGRGNFPPRFSGLQFPNYSSELNVNALELDDSALYLCASSPGPGQGAGGYTFGSGTRLTVV.

This chain uses TRBV6-6 with TRBJ2-1; TRBD1 matches 9 bases. V gave up 5 bases and J gave up 8 bases; unmatched junction bases: 13. The CDR3 is made up of 16 amino acids. Germline-derived CDR1 and CDR2 are MNHNY and SVGAGI (reference sequence). The chain's CDR3 is CASSPSPGQGADEQFF. CDR3 nucleotides: TGTGCCAGCAGTCCAAGCCCGGGACAGGGAGCGGATGAGCAGTTCTTC.

This clone was found once. This chain connects TRBV5-1 to TRBJ2-5; perhaps TRBD1 as D (6 bases). This CDR3 contains 15 residues. Germline V gene lookup returns CDR1 SGHRS and CDR2 YFSETQ. Trimming stripped 3 bases from V and 1 base from J, with 13 bases between. For the CDR3, the DNA is TGCGCCAGCAGCTGGTTAGCAGGGGCCCAAGAGACCCAGTACTTC. It translates to CASSWLAGAQETQYF.

This clone was counted once. V and J are TRBV11-2 and TRBJ2-1; 9 bases align to TRBD2. V gave up 2 bases and J gave up 7 bases; unmatched junction bases: 6. CDR3 length: 15 residues. Germline V gene lookup returns CDR1 SGHAT and CDR2 FQNNGV. The CDR3 loop reads CASSLFGGGANEQFF. For the CDR3, the DNA is TGTGCCAGCAGCTTATTCGGCGGGGGGGCAAATGAGCAGTTCTTC. Looking up the rest from reference TRBV11-2 and TRBJ2-1 gives the full variable domain: EAGVAQSPRYKIIEKRQSVAFWCNPISGHATLYWYQQILGQGPKLLIQFQNNGVVDDSQLPKDRFSAERLKGVDSTLKIQPAKLEDSAVYLCASSLFGGGANEQFFGPGTRLTVL.

The J gene is TRBJ1-2, the V gene TRBV7-6; D possibly corresponds to TRBD1 (5 bases). CDR1 is SGHVS, CDR2 FNYEAQ, per germline. V lost 5 bases and J lost 6, with 22 bases in between. The CDR3 consists of 16 residues. Here the CDR3 reads CASSPAMGGQGNGYTF. In nucleotides, the CDR3 is TGTGCCAGCAGCCCCGCAATGGGCGGCCAGGGAAATGGCTACACCTTC.

V and J are TRBV2 and TRBJ1-2; no clear D gene. The germline V and J ends were trimmed by 3 bases and 3 bases, with 8 bases remaining between them. The CDR3 has 13 residues. The germline V gene has CDR1 SNHLY and CDR2 FYNNEI. The CDR3 DNA sequence: TGTGCCAGCAGTGAGTCGACTTACTATGGCTACACCTTC. Translated, it gives CASSESTYYGYTF.

This sequence joins TRBV19 and TRBJ1-2, with a tentative D call TRBD1 (5 bases). Deletions cut 3 bases from V and 1 base from J, with 6 bases between. This CDR3 spans 13 amino acids. The V gene's germline CDR1 is LNHDA and CDR2 SQIVND (reference sequence). The CDR3 is CASSIRDNYGYTF. DNA of the CDR3: TGTGCCAGTAGTATCAGGGATAACTATGGCTACACCTTC.

The chain has TRBV5-1 and TRBJ2-1, with TRBD1 identical over 7 bases. Trimming took 4 bases from V and 6 from J; bases not matched to a gene: 13. Germline CDR1 and CDR2: SGHRS and YFSETQ. This CDR3 comprises 16 residues. In DNA, the CDR3 is TGCGCCAGCAGCGTGGAGCCGAACAGGGGCCTCAATGAGCAGTTCTTC. It encodes CASSVEPNRGLNEQFF.

V usage is TRBV5-6 and J usage is TRBJ1-3; TRBD1 agrees at 9 bases. Losses at the gene ends were 6 bases for V and 2 bases for J; bases not matched to a gene: 0. The length of the CDR3 is 13 residues. In germline, CDR1 is SGHDT, CDR2 YYEEEE. The DNA of the CDR3 is TGTGCCAGCAACAGGGGGCCTGGAAACACCATATATTTT. Protein: CASNRGPGNTIYF.

The chain links TRBV7-6 to TRBJ2-7; 8 nucleotides align to TRBD1. This CDR3 has 17 residues. The V segment lost 4 bases and the J segment 1 base; nucleotides outside the gene matches: 12. CDR1 and CDR2 from the germline V gene are SGHVS and FNYEAQ. The CDR3 reads CASSSFSGQGGSYEQYF. In nucleotides, the CDR3 is TGTGCCAGCAGCTCATTCAGCGGACAGGGCGGATCCTACGAGCAGTACTTC.

This chain links TRBV6-5 with TRBJ1-2, with 8 nucleotides matching TRBD1. This CDR3 comprises 14 residues. Germline trimming cut 5 bases from V and 7 bases from J; bases unmatched to any gene: 9. The V gene's germline CDR1 is MNHEY and CDR2 SVGAGI. CDR3 in DNA: TGTGCCAGCAGTGAACTCCCGGACAGGGTTGGCTACACCTTC. This sequence encodes CASSELPDRVGYTF.

The chain joins TRBV7-2 to TRBJ2-3, with D possibly being TRBD1 (6 bases). Germline V gives CDR1 SGHTA, CDR2 FQGNSA. Trimming took off 5 bases at V and 6 bases at J, with 12 bases between the two ends. CDR3 length equals 13 residues. CDR3 residues: CASSTQGFDTQYF. The CDR3 nucleotides read TGTGCCAGCAGCACCCAGGGGTTTGATACGCAGTATTTT.